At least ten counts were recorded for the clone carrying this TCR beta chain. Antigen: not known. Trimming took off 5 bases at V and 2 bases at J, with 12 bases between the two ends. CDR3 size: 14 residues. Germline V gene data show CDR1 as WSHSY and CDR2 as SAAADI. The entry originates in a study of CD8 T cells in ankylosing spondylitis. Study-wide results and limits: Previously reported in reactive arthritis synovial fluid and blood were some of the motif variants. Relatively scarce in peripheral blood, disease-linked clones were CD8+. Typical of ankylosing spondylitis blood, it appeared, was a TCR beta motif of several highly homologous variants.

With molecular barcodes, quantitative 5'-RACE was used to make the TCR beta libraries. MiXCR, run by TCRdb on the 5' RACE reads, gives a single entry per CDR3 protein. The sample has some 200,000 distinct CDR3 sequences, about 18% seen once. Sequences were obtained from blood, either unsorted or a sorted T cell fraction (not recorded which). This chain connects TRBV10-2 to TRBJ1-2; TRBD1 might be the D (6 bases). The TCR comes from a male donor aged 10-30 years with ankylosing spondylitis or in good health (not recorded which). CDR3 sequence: CASSLKTGNYGYTF. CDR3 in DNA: TGCGCCAGCAGTCTAAAGACAGGCAACTATGGCTACACCTTC.